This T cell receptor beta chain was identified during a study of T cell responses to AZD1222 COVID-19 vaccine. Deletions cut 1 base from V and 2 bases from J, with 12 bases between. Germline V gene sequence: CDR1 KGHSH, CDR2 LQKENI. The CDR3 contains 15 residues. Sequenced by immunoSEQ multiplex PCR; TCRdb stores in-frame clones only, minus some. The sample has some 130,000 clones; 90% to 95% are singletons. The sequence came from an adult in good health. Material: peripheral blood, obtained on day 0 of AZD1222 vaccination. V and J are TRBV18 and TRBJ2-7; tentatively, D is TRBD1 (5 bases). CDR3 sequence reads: CASSPLHDSTYEQYF. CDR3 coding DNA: TGTGCCAGCTCACCACTCCATGACAGCACCTACGAGCAGTACTTC. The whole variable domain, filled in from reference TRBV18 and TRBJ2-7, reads NAGVMQNPRHLVRRRGQEARLRCSPMKGHSHVYWYRQLPEEGLKFMVYLQKENIIDESGMPKERFSAEFPKEGPSILRIQQVVRGDSAAYFCASSPLHDSTYEQYFGPGTRLTVT.